The present T cell receptor beta chain was sequenced within a study of T cells after yellow fever vaccination. The CDR3 has 17 residues. Trimming shortened V by 3 bases and J by 6 bases, and 21 bases separated the two germline ends. CDR1 and CDR2 (germline): SGHTA, FQGTGA. This clonotype was picked up a small number of times. What it binds is unknown. Universal primer sites and UMIs were introduced during 5'RACE template-switching synthesis of TCR cDNA. Each CDR3 protein gets one entry after TCRdb re-called the 5' RACE reads with MiXCR. The data show some 300,000 distinct CDR3 sequences, roughly 9% seen once. Whole-study results and caveats: Any FACS-sorted repertoire could hold abundant clonotypes that contaminate it from the bulk population.

The input for sequencing was CD4+ T cells sorted from PBMCs, taken 5 days after the yellow fever booster vaccination. The TCR comes from a man aged 18 to 35 who received the YFV17D yellow fever vaccine. This chain links TRBV7-3 with TRBJ1-5, with D possibly TRBD1 on 5 matching bases. The CDR3 nucleotides are TGTGCCAGCAGCTTCCCCAGGCAGGGAGGTCCTGTTCAGCCCCAGCATTTT. As protein: CASSFPRQGGPVQPQHF.